This section outlines one T cell receptor (beta chain) sequence together with its context. Its antigen is as yet unknown. This may be a read error: a much more frequent sequence differs by one nucleotide. The sample is drawn from a study of breast tumors, draining lymph nodes, adjacent tissues. The lymph nodes were axillary draining lymph nodes from breast cancer patients. Trimming cost V 7 bases and J 6 bases, with 7 bases left between them. The CDR3 extends over 11 amino acids. Germline CDR1 reads MNHEY; CDR2 reads SVGAGI. Points from the study as a whole: Tumor TCR diversity was below lymph nodes but above nontumor tissue.

Each CDR3 protein gets one entry after TCRdb re-called the multiplex PCR reads with MiXCR. The sample lists around 150,000 distinct CDR3 sequences, less than 35% occurring once. This chain uses TRBV6-5 with TRBJ2-1, with unresolved D. The sequence was obtained from a female donor with breast cancer. Some clones in this sample may be carry-over from other donors' samples. Sequencing was carried out using axillary lymph node tissue. The CDR3 DNA sequence: TGTGCCAGCAAACTCGGCAATGAGCAGTTCTTC. It codes for CASKLGNEQFF.